Listed below are T cell receptor beta chains from one sample, sequenced in a study of T cell changes during pregnancy in multiple sclerosis. The repertoire was sequenced with immunoSEQ multiplex PCR; TCRdb's copy has only in-frame clones and lacks some. The sample comprises more than 80,000 clones, more than 80% of which are singletons, and 1.6% rests with the top ten. This sample comprised peripheral blood, obtained before pregnancy. The receptors were gathered from a female donor with multiple sclerosis, enrolled in a pregnancy study. Both conserved end residues are part of each CDR3. A D gene is named only where the DNA matches it firmly. Clone size is given for some rows only: seen once, a few or many times, or a class if the clone is expanded.

>TRBJ2-7|TRBV6-5|.|.
CASSYSSVLVIHEQYF
TGTGCCAGCAGTTACTCGAGTGTACTAGTAATACACGAGCAGTACTTC
>TRBJ2-7|TRBV6-6|.|.
CASSSSAYEQYF
TGTGCCAGCAGTTCTAGCGCCTACGAGCAGTACTTC
>TRBJ2-2|TRBV7-2|.|TRBD2
CASSLRSGKTGELFF
TGTGCCAGCAGCTTAAGGAGCGGGAAGACCGGGGAGCTGTTTTTT
>TRBJ2-7|TRBV18|.|TRBD2
CASSRTSGSYEQYF
TGTGCCAGCTCGCGGACTAGCGGGAGTTACGAGCAGTACTTC
>TRBJ2-7|TRBV7-2|.|TRBD1
CASSLWSGTVISYEQYF
TGTGCCAGCAGCTTATGGTCCGGGACAGTGATCTCCTACGAGCAGTACTTC
>TRBJ2-5|TRBV30|.|TRBD1
CAWTLGAGGQETQYF
TGTGCCTGGACTCTTGGGGCAGGGGGACAAGAGACCCAGTACTTC
>TRBJ2-7|TRBV2|.|.
CASTPRDMAYEQYF
TGTGCCAGCACCCCCCGGGACATGGCCTACGAGCAGTACTTC
>TRBJ1-6|TRBV2|few|TRBD1
CANPTDRAHSPLHF
TGTGCCAACCCCACAGACAGGGCCCATTCACCCCTCCACTTT
>TRBJ2-3|TRBV9|.|.
CASSLSGFSTDTQYF
TGTGCCAGCAGTTTGAGCGGGTTCAGCACAGATACGCAGTATTTT
>TRBJ2-7|TRBV9|.|TRBD2
CASSSGGFYEQYF
TGTGCCAGCAGCTCGGGGGGGTTCTACGAGCAGTACTTC
>TRBJ2-4|TRBV28|.|TRBD1
CASLTGDFAKNIQYF
TGTGCCAGCCTGACAGGGGATTTCGCCAAAAACATTCAGTACTTC
>TRBJ1-6|TRBV19|once|.
CASSIMSLDSGYNSPLHF
TGTGCCAGTAGTATAATGTCCCTGGACAGTGGTTATAATTCACCCCTCCACTTT
>TRBJ2-3|TRBV2|once|.
CASSEARASADTQYF
TGTGCCAGCAGTGAAGCTCGAGCGAGCGCAGATACGCAGTATTTT
>TRBJ2-5|TRBV29-1|.|TRBD1
CSGSGTGGRETQYF
TGCAGCGGGTCGGGGACAGGGGGGCGAGAGACCCAGTACTTC
>TRBJ2-7|TRBV18|.|TRBD2
CASSPQAGGITYEQYF
TGTGCCAGCTCACCCCAAGCGGGAGGGATAACCTACGAGCAGTACTTC
>TRBJ1-1|TRBV2|.|.
CATTLGGVHTEAFF
TGTGCCACCACCTTAGGGGGAGTTCACACTGAAGCTTTCTTT
>TRBJ2-2|TRBV28|.|TRBD1
CASSLTVRDRSSNTGELFF
TGTGCCAGCAGTTTAACCGTCCGGGACAGATCCTCGAACACCGGGGAGCTGTTTTTT
>TRBJ2-3|TRBV7-9|.|TRBD2
CASRDLAGGFTDTQYF
TGTGCCAGCAGGGATCTAGCGGGGGGATTCACAGATACGCAGTATTTT
>TRBJ1-1|TRBV19|.|.
CASTNGQLLLNTEAFF
TGTGCCAGTACCAACGGACAGCTGTTGTTGAACACTGAAGCTTTCTTT
>TRBJ2-5|TRBV7-2|few|.
CASSSTWGGTQETQYF
TGTGCCAGCAGCTCAACTTGGGGGGGGACACAAGAGACCCAGTACTTC
>TRBJ1-2|TRBV10-3|.|.
CAISESYRGNYGYTF
TGTGCCATCAGTGAGTCTTACCGGGGGAACTATGGCTACACCTTC
>TRBJ2-2|TRBV14|once|.
CASSQSVGELFF
TGTGCCAGCAGCCAGAGCGTAGGGGAGCTGTTTTTT
>TRBJ2-1|TRBV19|once|TRBD2
CASSTSSGSYNEQFF
TGTGCCAGTAGTACTTCTAGCGGCTCCTACAATGAGCAGTTCTTC
>TRBJ2-7|TRBV6-1|.|.
CASTRSHEQYF
TGTGCCAGCACGCGATCTCACGAGCAGTACTTC
>TRBJ2-1|TRBV7-2|.|TRBD2
CASGWTSSYNEQFF
TGTGCCAGCGGTTGGACTAGCTCCTACAATGAGCAGTTCTTC
>TRBJ1-1|TRBV9|once|.
CASSVGVAQGNSEAFF
TGTGCCAGCAGCGTAGGGGTGGCCCAGGGAAACTCTGAAGCTTTCTTT
>TRBJ2-2|TRBV19|few|.
CATDPGGGWTGELFF
TGTGCCACGGACCCCGGAGGGGGCTGGACCGGGGAGCTGTTTTTT
>TRBJ2-7|TRBV13|.|TRBD2
CASSARGGIHEQYF
TGTGCCAGCAGCGCCCGGGGGGGAATCCACGAGCAGTACTTC
>TRBJ1-2|TRBV19|.|.
CASSYPGSSNYGYTF
TGTGCCAGTAGTTACCCCGGGTCCTCCAACTATGGCTACACCTTC
>TRBJ2-1|TRBV14|.|.
CASSLGREFSYNEQFF
TGTGCCAGCAGCCTCGGTCGGGAGTTCTCCTACAATGAGCAGTTCTTC
>TRBJ1-5|TRBV2|.|.
CASSADNNQPQHF
TGTGCCAGCAGTGCGGACAACAATCAGCCCCAGCATTTT
>TRBJ2-3|TRBV7-2|once|TRBD2
CASSLYPRVAGGLTDTQYF
TGTGCCAGCAGCTTATATCCTAGGGTAGCGGGGGGCCTCACAGATACGCAGTATTTT
>TRBJ2-1|TRBV29-1|.|TRBD2
CSVGTSGQAIEQFF
TGCAGCGTGGGGACTAGCGGACAAGCAATTGAGCAGTTCTTC
>TRBJ1-6|TRBV27|.|.
CASSSAGAPLHF
TGTGCCAGCAGTTCGGCCGGGGCACCCCTCCACTTT
>TRBJ2-2|TRBV7-3|.|.
CASSLDAGFGELFF
TGTGCCAGCAGCTTAGACGCAGGGTTCGGGGAGCTGTTTTTT
>TRBJ2-7|TRBV25-1|.|.
CASSAGGRPHGTYEQYF
TGTGCCAGCAGTGCTGGCGGCAGACCTCATGGCACCTACGAGCAGTACTTC
>TRBJ2-7|TRBV19|.|.
CASSIKDKTYEQYF
TGTGCCAGTAGTATAAAAGACAAGACCTACGAGCAGTACTTC
>TRBJ2-2|TRBV4-1|.|TRBD1
CASSTGGPSGELFF
TGCGCCAGCTCAACAGGGGGCCCCTCCGGGGAGCTGTTTTTT
>TRBJ2-2|TRBV6-5|.|.
CASSYASGGATGELFF
TGTGCCAGCAGTTACGCCTCGGGGGGCGCCACCGGGGAGCTGTTTTTT
>TRBJ2-5|TRBV5-1|.|.
CASSLEGSQETQYF
TGCGCCAGCAGCTTGGAGGGGTCCCAAGAGACCCAGTACTTC
>TRBJ1-4|TRBV5-4|.|.
CASSLGGGLNEKLFF
TGTGCCAGCAGCCTAGGGGGGGGACTTAATGAAAAACTGTTTTTT
>TRBJ1-2|TRBV19|.|.
CASISQGREDYGYTF
TGTGCCAGTATCTCACAGGGAAGGGAAGACTATGGCTACACCTTC
>TRBJ2-7|TRBV9|.|TRBD2
CASSVTTGLAAEQYF
TGTGCCAGCAGCGTCACAACGGGACTAGCAGCCGAGCAGTACTTC
>TRBJ1-6|TRBV7-9|.|TRBD1
CASSLGQGNTPLHF
TGTGCCAGCAGCTTGGGACAGGGAAATACACCCCTCCACTTT
>TRBJ2-1|TRBV4-3|.|TRBD2
CASSPRTSGEIYYNEQFF
TGCGCCAGCAGCCCTCGGACTAGCGGGGAAATCTACTACAATGAGCAGTTCTTC
>TRBJ1-2|TRBV4-3|.|TRBD1
CASSPTGTVNYGYTF
TGCGCCAGCAGCCCGACCGGGACAGTAAACTATGGCTACACCTTC
>TRBJ1-5|TRBV27|.|.
CASSPRGSSNQPQHF
TGTGCCAGCAGTCCCAGGGGCTCTAGCAATCAGCCCCAGCATTTT
>TRBJ1-3|TRBV28|.|.
CASTPGGSGNTIYF
TGTGCCAGCACCCCCGGTGGCTCTGGAAACACCATATATTTT
>TRBJ1-2|TRBV6-5|.|.
CASSPGTF
TGTGCCAGCAGTCCGGGCACCTTC
>TRBJ2-3|TRBV6-6|.|.
CASSHTDTQYF
TGTGCCAGCAGTCACACAGATACGCAGTATTTT
>TRBJ2-2|TRBV7-8|once|TRBD1
CASSPDRVSPGELFF
TGTGCCAGCAGTCCTGACAGGGTTAGTCCCGGGGAGCTGTTTTTT
>TRBJ2-7|TRBV6-5|.|TRBD1
CASSYGRTGTEQYF
TGTGCCAGCAGTTACGGCAGGACAGGGACCGAGCAGTACTTC
>TRBJ2-2|TRBV30|few|.
CAWSRGQANTGELFF
TGTGCCTGGAGTAGAGGACAAGCGAACACCGGGGAGCTGTTTTTT
>TRBJ1-4|TRBV15|.|.
CATSRDPGREDEKLFF
TGTGCCACCAGCAGAGATCCCGGCAGGGAGGATGAAAAACTGTTTTTT